The 8 T cell receptor beta chains below all came from one sample that was sequenced in a study of PD-L1 blockade in urothelial cancer. Method: immunoSEQ multiplex PCR; TCRdb's copy keeps in-frame clones and lacks some. The sample records about 23,000 clones, approximately 90% being singletons. The time point here: peripheral blood 6 weeks after treatment start. The material was PBMCs, obtained around atezolizumab (anti-PD-L1) treatment. These receptors came from a woman aged 55-69 years with urothelial cancer.

This clone has just one count. The chain carries TRBV5-1 and TRBJ2-7; 7 bases line up with TRBD1. Trimming cost V 0 bases and J 2 bases; bases outside gene matches: 5. The germline CDR1 and CDR2 sequences are SGHRS and YFSETQ. The CDR3 is made up of 15 amino acids. CDR3: CASSLETGTTYEQYF. The CDR3 DNA follows: TGCGCCAGCAGCTTGGAGACAGGGACCACCTACGAGCAGTACTTC.

The chain recombines TRBV5-6 with TRBJ2-2, with 10 bases identical to TRBD2. The CDR3 has 17 residues. The trim removed 0 bases at V and 0 bases at J, leaving 2 bases unmatched. Germline V lookup: CDR1 SGHDT, CDR2 YYEEEE. The CDR3 DNA sequence: TGTGCCAGCAGCTTGGGAAGCGGGAGGGCGAACACCGGGGAGCTGTTTTTT. It codes for CASSLGSGRANTGELFF.

This chain uses TRBV19 with TRBJ2-2, with D uncertain. The ends were cut back, 10 bases at V and 2 bases at J, with 20 bases in the middle. Germline V gene sequence: CDR1 LNHDA, CDR2 SQIVND (reference sequence). CDR3 length: 16 amino acids. CDR3 in DNA: TGTGCCACCTTCCCACGCCGGGTTCACAACACCGGGGAGCTGTTTTTT. Protein: CATFPRRVHNTGELFF.

V is TRBV2 and J is TRBJ1-6; 8 bases line up with TRBD1. CDR3 length: 16 amino acids. Unmatched junction bases numbered 11, after V lost 5 bases and J lost 8 bases. The germline gives CDR1 SNHLY, CDR2 FYNNEI. CDR3 sequence (DNA): TGTGCCAGCAGTCGTCTTCCAGGGGGACAGGATTCACCCCTCCACTTT. Its protein product is CASSRLPGGQDSPLHF.

The sample holds one count of this clone. This chain links TRBV7-2 with TRBJ2-5; 9 nucleotides line up with TRBD1. This CDR3 has 16 amino acids. V trimming: 4 bases; J trimming: 5 bases; junction bases outside the gene matches: 11. Germline CDR1 is SGHTA and CDR2 is FQGNSA. In DNA form, the CDR3 reads TGTGCCAGCAGCTCATTGGGACAGGGATACGGGGAGACCCAGTACTTC. Translation gives CASSSLGQGYGETQYF. The full variable domain, with the rest looked up from reference TRBV7-2 and TRBJ2-5, is GAGVSQSPSNKVTEKGKDVELRCDPISGHTALYWYRQSLGQGLEFLIYFQGNSAPDKSGLPSDRFSAERTGGSVSTLTIQRTQQEDSAVYLCASSSLGQGYGETQYFGPGTRLLVL.

The CDR3 sequence is CASSLGGIGVTEAFF. CDR3 DNA: TGCGCCAGCAGCTTGGGGGGCATCGGTGTCACTGAAGCTTTCTTT. This sequence joins TRBV5-1 and TRBJ1-1; perhaps TRBD1 as D (5 bases). V lost 0 bases and J lost 4, with 13 bases in between. The CDR3 length is 15 residues. From germline, CDR1 is SGHRS and CDR2 YFSETQ.

The rearrangement uses TRBV19 and TRBJ2-1; 10 nucleotides line up with TRBD2. The CDR3 has 13 residues. Germline CDR1 LNHDA, CDR2 SQIVND (reference sequence). The junction had 9 bases not matched to a gene; V was cut back by 3 bases and J by 16 bases. The CDR3 bases are TGTGCCAGTAGTATTTCCCTAGCGGGAGCGGGTTTCTTC. Translation: CASSISLAGAGFF.

This chain uses TRBV19 with TRBJ1-2, with 8 bases identical to TRBD1. The junction had 7 bases not matched to a gene; V was cut back by 6 bases and J by 4 bases. This CDR3 spans 14 amino acids. CDR1 and CDR2 from the germline V gene are LNHDA and SQIVND (reference sequence). CDR3: CASSLGQGAYGYTF. The CDR3 nucleotides are TGTGCCAGTAGCCTCGGACAGGGAGCCTATGGCTACACCTTC.